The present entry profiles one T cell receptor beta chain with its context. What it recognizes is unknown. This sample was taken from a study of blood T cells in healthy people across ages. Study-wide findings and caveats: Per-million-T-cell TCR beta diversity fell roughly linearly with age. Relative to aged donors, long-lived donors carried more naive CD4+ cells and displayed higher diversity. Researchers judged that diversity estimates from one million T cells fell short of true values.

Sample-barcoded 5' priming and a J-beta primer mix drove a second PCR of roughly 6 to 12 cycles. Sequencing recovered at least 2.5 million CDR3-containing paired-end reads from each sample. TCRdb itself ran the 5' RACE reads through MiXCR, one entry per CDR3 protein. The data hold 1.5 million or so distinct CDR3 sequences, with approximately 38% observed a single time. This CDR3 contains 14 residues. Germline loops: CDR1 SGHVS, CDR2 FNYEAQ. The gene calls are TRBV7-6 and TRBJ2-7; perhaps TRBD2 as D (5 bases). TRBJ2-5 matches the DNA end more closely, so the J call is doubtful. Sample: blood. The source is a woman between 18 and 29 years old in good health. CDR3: CASSLDWNQETQYF. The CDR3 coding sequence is TGTGCCAGCAGCCTGGACTGGAACCAAGAGACCCAGTACTTC.